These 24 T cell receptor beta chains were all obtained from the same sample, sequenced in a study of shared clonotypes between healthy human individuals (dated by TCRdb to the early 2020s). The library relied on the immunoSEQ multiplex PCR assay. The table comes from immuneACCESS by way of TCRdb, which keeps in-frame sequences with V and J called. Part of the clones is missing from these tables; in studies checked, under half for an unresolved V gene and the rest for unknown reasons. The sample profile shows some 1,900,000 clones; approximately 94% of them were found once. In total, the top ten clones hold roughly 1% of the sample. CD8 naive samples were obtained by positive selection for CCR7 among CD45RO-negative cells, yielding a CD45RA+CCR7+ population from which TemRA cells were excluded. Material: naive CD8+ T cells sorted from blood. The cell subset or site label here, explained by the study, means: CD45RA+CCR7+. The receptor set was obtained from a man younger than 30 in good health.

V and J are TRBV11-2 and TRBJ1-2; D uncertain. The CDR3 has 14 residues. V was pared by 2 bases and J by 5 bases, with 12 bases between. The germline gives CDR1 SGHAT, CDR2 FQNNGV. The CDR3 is CASSLRPFEYGYTF. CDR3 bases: TGTGCCAGCAGCTTACGCCCGTTTGAATATGGCTACACCTTC.

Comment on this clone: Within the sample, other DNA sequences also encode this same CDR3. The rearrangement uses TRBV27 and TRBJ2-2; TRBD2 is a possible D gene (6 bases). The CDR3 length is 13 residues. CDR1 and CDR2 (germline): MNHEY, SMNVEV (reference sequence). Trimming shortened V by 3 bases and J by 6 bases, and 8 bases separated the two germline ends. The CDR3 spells CASSFGGPGELFF. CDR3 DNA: TGTGCCAGCAGTTTCGGGGGTCCCGGGGAGCTGTTTTTT.

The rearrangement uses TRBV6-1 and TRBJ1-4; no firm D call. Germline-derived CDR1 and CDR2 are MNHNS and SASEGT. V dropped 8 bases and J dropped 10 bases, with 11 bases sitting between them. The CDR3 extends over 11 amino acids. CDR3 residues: CASDAGGKLFF. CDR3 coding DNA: TGTGCCAGCGATGCCGGTGGAAAACTGTTTTTT.

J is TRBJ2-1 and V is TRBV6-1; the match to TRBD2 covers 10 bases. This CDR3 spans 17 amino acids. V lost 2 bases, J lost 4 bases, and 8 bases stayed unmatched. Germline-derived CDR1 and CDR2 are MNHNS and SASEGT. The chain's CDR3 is CASSELVSGGSYNEQFF. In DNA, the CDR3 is TGTGCCAGCAGTGAATTAGTTAGCGGGGGGTCTTACAATGAGCAGTTCTTC.

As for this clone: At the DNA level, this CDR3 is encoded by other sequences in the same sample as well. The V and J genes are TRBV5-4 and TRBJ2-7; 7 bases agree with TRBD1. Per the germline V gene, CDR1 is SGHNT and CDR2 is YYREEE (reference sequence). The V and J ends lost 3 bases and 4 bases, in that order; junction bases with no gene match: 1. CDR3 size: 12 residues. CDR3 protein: CASSWDSYEQYF. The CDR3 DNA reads TGTGCCAGCAGCTGGGACAGTTACGAGCAGTACTTC.

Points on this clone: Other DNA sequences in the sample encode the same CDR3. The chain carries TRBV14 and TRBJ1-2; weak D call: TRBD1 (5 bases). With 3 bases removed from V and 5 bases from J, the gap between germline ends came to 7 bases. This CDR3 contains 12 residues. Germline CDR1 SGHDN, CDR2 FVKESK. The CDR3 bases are TGTGCCAGCAGCCAGACAGATTATGGCTACACCTTC. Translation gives CASSQTDYGYTF.

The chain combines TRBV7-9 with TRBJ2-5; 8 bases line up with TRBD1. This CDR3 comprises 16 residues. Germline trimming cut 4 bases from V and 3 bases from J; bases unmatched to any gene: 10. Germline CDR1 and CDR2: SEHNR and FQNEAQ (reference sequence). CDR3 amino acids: CASSSLSQGAKETQYF. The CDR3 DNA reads TGTGCCAGCAGCTCGCTTAGCCAGGGGGCGAAAGAGACCCAGTACTTC.

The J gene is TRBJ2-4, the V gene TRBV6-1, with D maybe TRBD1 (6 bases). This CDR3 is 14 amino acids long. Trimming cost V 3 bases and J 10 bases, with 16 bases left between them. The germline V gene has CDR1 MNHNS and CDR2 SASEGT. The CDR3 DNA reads TGTGCCAGCAGTGATTCCGGGACAAGTCCTATTCAGTACTTC. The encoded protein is CASSDSGTSPIQYF.

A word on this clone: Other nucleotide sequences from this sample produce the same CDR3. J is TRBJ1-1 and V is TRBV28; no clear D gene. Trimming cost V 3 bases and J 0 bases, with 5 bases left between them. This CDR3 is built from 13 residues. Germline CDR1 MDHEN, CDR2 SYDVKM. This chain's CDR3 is CASSFRLNTEAFF. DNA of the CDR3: TGTGCCAGCAGTTTTCGTTTGAACACTGAAGCTTTCTTT.

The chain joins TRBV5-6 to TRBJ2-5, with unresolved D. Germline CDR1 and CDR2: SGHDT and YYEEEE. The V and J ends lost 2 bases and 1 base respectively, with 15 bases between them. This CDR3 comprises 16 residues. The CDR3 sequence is CASSFLARLIQETQYF. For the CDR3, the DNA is TGTGCCAGCAGCTTCTTGGCTAGGCTTATCCAAGAGACCCAGTACTTC.

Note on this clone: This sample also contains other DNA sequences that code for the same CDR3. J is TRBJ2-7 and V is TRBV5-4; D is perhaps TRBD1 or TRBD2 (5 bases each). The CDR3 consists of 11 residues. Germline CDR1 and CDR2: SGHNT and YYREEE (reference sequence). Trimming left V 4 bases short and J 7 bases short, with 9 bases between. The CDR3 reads CASSLGTEQYF. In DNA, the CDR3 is TGTGCCAGCAGCCTAGGGACGGAGCAGTACTTC. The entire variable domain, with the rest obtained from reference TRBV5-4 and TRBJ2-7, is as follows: ETGVTQSPTHLIKTRGQQVTLRCSSQSGHNTVSWYQQALGQGPQFIFQYYREEENGRGNFPPRFSGLQFPNYSSELNVNALELDDSALYLCASSLGTEQYFGPGTRLTVT.

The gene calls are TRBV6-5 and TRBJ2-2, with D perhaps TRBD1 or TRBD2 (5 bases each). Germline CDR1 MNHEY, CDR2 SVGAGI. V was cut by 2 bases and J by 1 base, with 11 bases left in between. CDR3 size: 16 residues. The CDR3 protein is CASSYPGAKNTGELFF. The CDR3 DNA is TGTGCCAGCAGTTACCCCGGGGCAAAGAACACCGGGGAGCTGTTTTTT.

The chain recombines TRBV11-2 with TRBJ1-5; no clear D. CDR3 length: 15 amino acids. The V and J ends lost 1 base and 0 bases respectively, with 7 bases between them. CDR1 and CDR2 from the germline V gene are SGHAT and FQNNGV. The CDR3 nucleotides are TGTGCCAGCAGCTTAGGCAGAAATAGCAATCAGCCCCAGCATTTT. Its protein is CASSLGRNSNQPQHF.

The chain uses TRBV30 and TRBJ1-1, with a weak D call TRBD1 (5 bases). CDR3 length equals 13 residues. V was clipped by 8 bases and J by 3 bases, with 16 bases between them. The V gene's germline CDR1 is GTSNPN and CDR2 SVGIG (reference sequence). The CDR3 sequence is CALVSTGYTEAFF. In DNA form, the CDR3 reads TGTGCCCTTGTGTCTACAGGCTACACTGAAGCTTTCTTT.

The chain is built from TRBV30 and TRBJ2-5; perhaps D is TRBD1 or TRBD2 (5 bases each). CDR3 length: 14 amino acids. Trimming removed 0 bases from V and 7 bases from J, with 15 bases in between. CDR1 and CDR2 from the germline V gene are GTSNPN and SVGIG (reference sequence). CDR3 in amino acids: CAWSVGAGSGTQYF. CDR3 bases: TGTGCCTGGAGTGTAGGGGCGGGCTCGGGGACCCAGTACTTC.

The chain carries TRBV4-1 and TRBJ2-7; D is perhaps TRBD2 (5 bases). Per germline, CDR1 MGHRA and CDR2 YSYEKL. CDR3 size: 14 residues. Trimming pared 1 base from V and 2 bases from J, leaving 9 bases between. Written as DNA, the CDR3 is TGCGCCAGCAGCCAAGCCTGGGAGACCTACGAGCAGTACTTC. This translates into CASSQAWETYEQYF.

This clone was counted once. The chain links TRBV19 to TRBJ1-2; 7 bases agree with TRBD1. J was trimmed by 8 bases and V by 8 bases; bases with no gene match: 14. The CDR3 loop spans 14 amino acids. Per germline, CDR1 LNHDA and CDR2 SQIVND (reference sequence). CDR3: CASSYPGQAQGYTF. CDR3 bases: TGTGCCAGTTCATACCCTGGACAGGCGCAAGGCTACACCTTC.

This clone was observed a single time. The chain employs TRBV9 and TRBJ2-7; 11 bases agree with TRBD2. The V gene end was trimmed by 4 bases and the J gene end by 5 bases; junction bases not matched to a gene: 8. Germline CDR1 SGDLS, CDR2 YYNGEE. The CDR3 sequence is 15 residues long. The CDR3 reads CASSFSGRAPDEQYF. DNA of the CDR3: TGTGCCAGCAGCTTTAGCGGGAGGGCCCCCGACGAGCAGTACTTC.

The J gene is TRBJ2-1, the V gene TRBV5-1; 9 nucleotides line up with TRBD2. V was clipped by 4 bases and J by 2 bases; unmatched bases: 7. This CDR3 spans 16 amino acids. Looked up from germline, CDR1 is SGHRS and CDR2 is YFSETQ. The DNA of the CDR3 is TGCGCCAGCAGCGGTAGCGGGAGAAGCACCTACAATGAGCAGTTCTTC. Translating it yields CASSGSGRSTYNEQFF.

CDR3 amino acids: CATSDGGSSYNEQFF. The CDR3 coding sequence is TGCGCCACCTCGGACGGGGGAAGCTCCTACAATGAGCAGTTCTTC. This chain connects TRBV10-2 to TRBJ2-1, with D maybe TRBD2 (6 bases). From germline, CDR1 is WSHSY and CDR2 SAAADI. Trimming removed 10 bases from V and 0 bases from J, with 16 bases in between. The CDR3 has 15 amino acids.

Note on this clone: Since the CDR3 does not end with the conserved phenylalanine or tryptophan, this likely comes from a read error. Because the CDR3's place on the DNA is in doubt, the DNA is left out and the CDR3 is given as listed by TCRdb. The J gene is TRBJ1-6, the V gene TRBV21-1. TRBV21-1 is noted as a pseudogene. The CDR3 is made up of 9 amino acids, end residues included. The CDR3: CASSPRESY.

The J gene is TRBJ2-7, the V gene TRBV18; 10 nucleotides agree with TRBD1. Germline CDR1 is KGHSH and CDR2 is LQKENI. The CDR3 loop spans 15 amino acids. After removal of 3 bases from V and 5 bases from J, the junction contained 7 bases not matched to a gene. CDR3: CASSPVPGQGNEQYF. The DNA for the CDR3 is TGTGCCAGCTCACCGGTCCCGGGACAGGGGAACGAGCAGTACTTC.

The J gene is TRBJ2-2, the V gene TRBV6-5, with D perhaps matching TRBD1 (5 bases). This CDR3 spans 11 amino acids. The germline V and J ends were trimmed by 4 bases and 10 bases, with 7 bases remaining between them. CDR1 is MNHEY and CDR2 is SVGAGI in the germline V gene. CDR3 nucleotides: TGTGCCAGCAGTTGGGGCGAGGAGCTGTTTTTT. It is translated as CASSWGEELFF.

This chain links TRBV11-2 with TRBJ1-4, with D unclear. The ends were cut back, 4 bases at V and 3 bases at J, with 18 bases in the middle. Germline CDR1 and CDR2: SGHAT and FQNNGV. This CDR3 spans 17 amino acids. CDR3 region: CASSSFPVPSSNEKLFF. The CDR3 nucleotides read TGTGCCAGCAGCTCCTTTCCTGTCCCCAGCTCTAATGAAAAACTGTTTTTT.